This T cell receptor beta chain stems from a study of T cell responses to AZD1222 COVID-19 vaccine. Study at large: Second-dose intervals near 4 or 12 weeks were combined.

About this clone: Its antigen is undetermined.

Notes on the study in general: There were mostly white British donors and more females than males, and clonal diversity was possibly underestimated. Sampled repertoires all dated from after the peak T cell response.

TCRdb's copy holds only in-frame clones and misses some; the assay was immunoSEQ multiplex PCR. The sample lists 200,000 or so clones, about 90% occurring once. Trimming took off 2 bases at V and 5 bases at J, with 16 bases between the two ends. Germline V gene sequence: CDR1 SGHRS, CDR2 YFSETQ. The CDR3 runs to 15 residues. This TCR was sampled from an adult in good health. V is TRBV5-1 and J is TRBJ2-5; D is perhaps TRBD2 (7 bases). The specimen was peripheral blood, collected on day 0 of AZD1222 vaccination. CDR3 in amino acids: CASSFSAGARETQYF. The DNA for the CDR3 is TGCGCCAGCAGCTTTTCCGCGGGGGCCCGGGAGACCCAGTACTTC.